The present entry profiles one T cell receptor (beta chain) with its context. TCRdb keeps only in-frame clones here, not all; method: immunoSEQ multiplex PCR. Among about 2.3 million clones listed, approximately 93% were seen once. CDR3 size: 13 residues. In germline, CDR1 is SGHRS, CDR2 YFSETQ. The V end was cut by 4 bases, the J end by 6 bases, with 14 bases between. The sample comes from a study of shared clonotypes between healthy human individuals. Sequenced input: naive CD4+ T cells from PBMCs. Subset given: CD45RA+ positively selected. The origin of this receptor is a man between 18 and 29 years old in good health. Some clones in this sample may be carry-over from other donors' samples. This chain links TRBV5-1 with TRBJ2-7; D unclear. The CDR3 loop is CASSRDPSGEQYF. The CDR3 coding sequence is TGCGCCAGCAGCAGAGACCCGAGTGGCGAGCAGTACTTC.